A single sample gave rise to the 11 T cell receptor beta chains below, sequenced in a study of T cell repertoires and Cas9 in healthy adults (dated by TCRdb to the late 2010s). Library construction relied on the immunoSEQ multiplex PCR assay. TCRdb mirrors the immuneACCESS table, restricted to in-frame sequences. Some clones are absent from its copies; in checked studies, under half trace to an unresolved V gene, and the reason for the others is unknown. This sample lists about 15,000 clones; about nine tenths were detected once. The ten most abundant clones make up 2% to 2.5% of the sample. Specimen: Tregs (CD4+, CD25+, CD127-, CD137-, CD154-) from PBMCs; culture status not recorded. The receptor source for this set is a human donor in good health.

In nucleotides, the CDR3 is TGTGCCAGCAGCTTAGGTTACTTCACCCATAGCTACACCTTC. This encodes CASSLGYFTHSYTF. The chain links TRBV7-2 to TRBJ1-2, with D unresolved. The V and J ends lost 1 base and 9 bases respectively, with 15 bases between them. Germline V gene sequence: CDR1 SGHTA, CDR2 FQGNSA. This CDR3 is built from 14 residues.

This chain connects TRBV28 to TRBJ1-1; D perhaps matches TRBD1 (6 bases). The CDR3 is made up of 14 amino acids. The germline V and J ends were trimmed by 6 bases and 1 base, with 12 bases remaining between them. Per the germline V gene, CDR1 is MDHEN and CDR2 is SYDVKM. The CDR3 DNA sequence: TGTGCCAGCAGCATCCTACAGGGGAACACTGAAGCTTTCTTT. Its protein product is CASSILQGNTEAFF.

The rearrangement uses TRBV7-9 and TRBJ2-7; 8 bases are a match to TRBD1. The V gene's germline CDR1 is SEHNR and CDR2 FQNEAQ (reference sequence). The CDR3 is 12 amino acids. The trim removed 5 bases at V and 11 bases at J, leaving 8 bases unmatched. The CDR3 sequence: CASSPRPGQEYF. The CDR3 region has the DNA TGTGCCAGCAGCCCGAGGCCGGGACAGGAGTACTTC.

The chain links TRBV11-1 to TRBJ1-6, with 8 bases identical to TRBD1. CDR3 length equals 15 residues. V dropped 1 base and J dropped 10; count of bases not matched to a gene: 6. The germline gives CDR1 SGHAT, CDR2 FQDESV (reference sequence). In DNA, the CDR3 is TGTGCCAGCAGCTTAGTTGGGCAGGGGGCCTCACCCCTCCACTTT. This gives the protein CASSLVGQGASPLHF.

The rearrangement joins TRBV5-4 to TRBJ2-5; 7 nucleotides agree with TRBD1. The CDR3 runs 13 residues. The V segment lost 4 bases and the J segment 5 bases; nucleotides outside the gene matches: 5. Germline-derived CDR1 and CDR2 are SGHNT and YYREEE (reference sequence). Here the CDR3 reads CASSRQGEETQYF. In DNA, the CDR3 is TGTGCCAGCAGCCGACAGGGCGAGGAGACCCAGTACTTC.

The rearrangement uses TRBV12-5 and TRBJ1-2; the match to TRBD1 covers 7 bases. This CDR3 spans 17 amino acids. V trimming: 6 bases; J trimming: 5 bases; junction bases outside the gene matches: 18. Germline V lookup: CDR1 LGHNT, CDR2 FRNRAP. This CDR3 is CASGGTGDSGGIYGYTF. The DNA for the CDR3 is TGTGCTAGTGGAGGCACAGGGGACTCCGGGGGCATATATGGCTACACCTTC.

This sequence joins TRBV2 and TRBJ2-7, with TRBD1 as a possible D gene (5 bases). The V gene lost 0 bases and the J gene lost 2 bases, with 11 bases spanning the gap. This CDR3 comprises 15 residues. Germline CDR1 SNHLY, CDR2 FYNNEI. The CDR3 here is CASSEAQGFAYEQYF. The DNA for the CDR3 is TGTGCCAGCAGTGAAGCGCAGGGATTTGCCTACGAGCAGTACTTC.

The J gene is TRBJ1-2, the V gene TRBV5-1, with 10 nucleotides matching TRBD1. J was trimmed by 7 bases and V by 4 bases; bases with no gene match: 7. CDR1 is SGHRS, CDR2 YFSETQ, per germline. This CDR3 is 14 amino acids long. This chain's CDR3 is CASSPDRGLGGYTF. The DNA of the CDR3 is TGCGCCAGCAGCCCGGACAGGGGGTTAGGTGGCTACACCTTC.

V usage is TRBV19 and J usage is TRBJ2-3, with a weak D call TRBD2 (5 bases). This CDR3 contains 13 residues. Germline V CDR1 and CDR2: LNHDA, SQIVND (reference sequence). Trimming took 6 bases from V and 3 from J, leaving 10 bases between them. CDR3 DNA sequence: TGTGCCAGTAGCGGAGGATTGACAGATACGCAGTATTTT. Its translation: CASSGGLTDTQYF.

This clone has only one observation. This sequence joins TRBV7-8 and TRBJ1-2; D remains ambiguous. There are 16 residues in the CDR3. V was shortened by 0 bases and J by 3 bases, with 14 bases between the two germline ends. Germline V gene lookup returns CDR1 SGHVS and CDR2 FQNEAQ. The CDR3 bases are TGTGCCAGCAGCTTAGCGGCCGCGGAGGGTGACTATGGCTACACCTTC. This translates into CASSLAAAEGDYGYTF.

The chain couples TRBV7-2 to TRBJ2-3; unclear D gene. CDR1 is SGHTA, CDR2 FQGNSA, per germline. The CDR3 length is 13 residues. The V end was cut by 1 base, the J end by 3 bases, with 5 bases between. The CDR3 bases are TGTGCCAGCAGCTTAGAATGGACAGATACGCAGTATTTT. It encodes CASSLEWTDTQYF.